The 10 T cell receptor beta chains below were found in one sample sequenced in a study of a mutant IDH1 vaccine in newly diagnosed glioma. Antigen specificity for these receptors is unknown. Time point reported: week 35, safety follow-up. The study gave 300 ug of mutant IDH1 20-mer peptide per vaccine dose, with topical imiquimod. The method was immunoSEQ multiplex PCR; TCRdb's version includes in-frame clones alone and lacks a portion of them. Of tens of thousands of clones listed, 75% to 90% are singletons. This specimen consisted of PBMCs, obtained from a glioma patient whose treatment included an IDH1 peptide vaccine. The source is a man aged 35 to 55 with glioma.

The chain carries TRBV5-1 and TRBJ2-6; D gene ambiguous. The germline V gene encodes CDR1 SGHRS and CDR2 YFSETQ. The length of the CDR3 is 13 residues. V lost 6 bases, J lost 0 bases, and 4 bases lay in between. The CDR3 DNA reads TGCGCCAGCAAAGGCTCTGGGGCCAACGTCCTGACTTTC. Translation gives CASKGSGANVLTF.

CDR3 bases: TGTGCCAGCCTAGCGGGATCCCGCTCCTACAATGAGCAGTTCTTC. Translation gives CASLAGSRSYNEQFF. The genes are TRBV7-2 and TRBJ2-1, with 9 bases that match TRBD2. Germline CDR1 SGHTA, CDR2 FQGNSA. The CDR3 spans 15 residues. The V gene end was trimmed by 8 bases and the J gene end by 0 bases; junction bases not matched to a gene: 5.

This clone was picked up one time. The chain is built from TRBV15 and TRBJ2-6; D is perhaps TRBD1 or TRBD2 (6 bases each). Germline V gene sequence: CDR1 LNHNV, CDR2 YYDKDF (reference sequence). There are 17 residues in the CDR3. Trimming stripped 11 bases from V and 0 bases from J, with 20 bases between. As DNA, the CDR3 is TGTGCCGCCTCGATGATGGGGGGCGGCTCTGGGGCCAACGTCCTGACTTTC. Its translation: CAASMMGGGSGANVLTF.

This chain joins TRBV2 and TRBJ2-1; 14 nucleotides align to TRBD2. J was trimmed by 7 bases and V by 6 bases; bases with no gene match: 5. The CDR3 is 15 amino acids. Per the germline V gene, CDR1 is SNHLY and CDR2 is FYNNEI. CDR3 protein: CASRGTSGSRNEQFF. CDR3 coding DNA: TGTGCCAGCAGGGGGACTAGCGGGAGTCGGAATGAGCAGTTCTTC.

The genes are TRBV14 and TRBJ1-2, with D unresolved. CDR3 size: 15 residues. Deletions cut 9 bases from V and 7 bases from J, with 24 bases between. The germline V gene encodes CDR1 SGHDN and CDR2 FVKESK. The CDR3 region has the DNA TGTGCCAGTTCCCAATTACAGTCCCATCCTTCTGGCTACACCTTC. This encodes CASSQLQSHPSGYTF.

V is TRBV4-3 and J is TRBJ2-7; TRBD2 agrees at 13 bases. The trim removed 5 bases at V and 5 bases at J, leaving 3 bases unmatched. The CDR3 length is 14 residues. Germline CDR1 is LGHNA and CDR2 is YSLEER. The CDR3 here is CASSGLAGVHEQYF. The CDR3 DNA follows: TGCGCCAGCAGCGGACTAGCGGGAGTCCACGAGCAGTACTTC.

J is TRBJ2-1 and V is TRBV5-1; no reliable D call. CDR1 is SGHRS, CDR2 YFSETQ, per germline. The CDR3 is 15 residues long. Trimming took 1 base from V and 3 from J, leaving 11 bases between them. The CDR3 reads CASSLWGIGYNEQFF. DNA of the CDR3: TGCGCCAGCAGCTTGTGGGGAATTGGCTACAATGAGCAGTTCTTC. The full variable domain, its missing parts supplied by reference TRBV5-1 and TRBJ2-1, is KAGVTQTPRYLIKTRGQQVTLSCSPISGHRSVSWYQQTPGQGLQFLFEYFSETQRNKGNFPGRFSGRQFSNSRSEMNVSTLELGDSALYLCASSLWGIGYNEQFFGPGTRLTVL.

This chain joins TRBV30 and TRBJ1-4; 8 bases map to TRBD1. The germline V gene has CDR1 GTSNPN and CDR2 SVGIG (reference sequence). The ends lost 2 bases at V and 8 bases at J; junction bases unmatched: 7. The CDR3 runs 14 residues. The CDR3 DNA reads TGTGCCTGGAGTCAGGGGGCCGGTTGGGAAAAACTGTTTTTT. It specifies CAWSQGAGWEKLFF.

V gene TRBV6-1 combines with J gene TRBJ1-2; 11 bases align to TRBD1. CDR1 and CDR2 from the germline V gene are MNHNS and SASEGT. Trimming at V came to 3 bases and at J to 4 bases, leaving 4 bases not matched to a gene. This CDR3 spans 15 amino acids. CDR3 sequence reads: CASSDPGQGAYGYTF. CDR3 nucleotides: TGTGCCAGCAGTGACCCCGGACAGGGGGCCTATGGCTACACCTTC.

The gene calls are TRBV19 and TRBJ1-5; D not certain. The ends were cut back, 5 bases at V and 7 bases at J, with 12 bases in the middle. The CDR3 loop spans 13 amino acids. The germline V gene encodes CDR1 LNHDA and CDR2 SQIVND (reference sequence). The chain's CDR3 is CASSPGFGQPQHF. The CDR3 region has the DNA TGTGCCAGTAGTCCGGGATTCGGGCAGCCCCAGCATTTT.